The 24 T cell receptor beta chains below come from one sample, sequenced in a study of beta chain features in type 1 diabetes. cDNA synthesis used the whole RNA isolate, giving expressed TCRB sequences. Method: immunoSEQ multiplex PCR; TCRdb's copy keeps in-frame clones and lacks some. Among hundreds of thousands of clones listed, 68% were seen once. Sequenced: naive CD4+ T cells from blood. Receptors originate from a man younger than 45 in good health.

This chain links TRBV5-1 with TRBJ2-1; 7 nucleotides align to TRBD2. The V and J ends lost 1 base and 0 bases, in that order; junction bases with no gene match: 10. This CDR3 has 18 residues. CDR1 and CDR2 from the germline V gene are SGHRS and YFSETQ. CDR3 coding DNA: TGCGCCAGCAGCTTGTTAATTTCAACGGGAGGCTCCTACAATGAGCAGTTCTTC. Protein sequence: CASSLLISTGGSYNEQFF. The full variable domain, with the rest looked up from reference TRBV5-1 and TRBJ2-1, is KAGVTQTPRYLIKTRGQQVTLSCSPISGHRSVSWYQQTPGQGLQFLFEYFSETQRNKGNFPGRFSGRQFSNSRSEMNVSTLELGDSALYLCASSLLISTGGSYNEQFFGPGTRLTVL.

The chain links TRBV30 to TRBJ1-5, with TRBD1 identical over 9 bases. CDR3 length equals 13 residues. In germline, CDR1 is GTSNPN, CDR2 SVGIG (reference sequence). Trimming took 5 bases from V and 7 from J; bases not matched to a gene: 6. The CDR3 DNA is TGTGCCTGGGCGGGACAGGGACAACAGCCCCAGCATTTT. Encoded protein: CAWAGQGQQPQHF.

This chain links TRBV19 with TRBJ1-1; no clear D. The CDR3 contains 15 residues. Looked up from germline, CDR1 is LNHDA and CDR2 is SQIVND (reference sequence). V was clipped by 0 bases and J by 4 bases, with 12 bases between them. The CDR3 spells CASSIDGRHFTEAFF. The CDR3 nucleotides are TGTGCCAGTAGTATAGATGGCCGTCACTTCACTGAAGCTTTCTTT.

The chain is built from TRBV7-2 and TRBJ2-3; D gene ambiguous. Trimming took off 2 bases at V and 4 bases at J, with 10 bases between the two ends. CDR1 SGHTA and CDR2 FQGNSA come from the germline V gene. The length of the CDR3 is 14 residues. The CDR3 DNA is TGTGCCAGCAGCTTATCGGGTGAAGCAGATACGCAGTATTTT. It translates to CASSLSGEADTQYF.

The genes are TRBV18 and TRBJ2-1; D might be TRBD1 or TRBD2, each matching 5 bases. The V end was cut by 1 base, the J end by 9 bases, with 10 bases between. Germline CDR1 is KGHSH and CDR2 is LQKENI. This CDR3 spans 13 amino acids. Here the CDR3 DNA reads TGTGCCAGCTCACCACGCCGGGACGGTGAGCAGTTCTTC. Its protein is CASSPRRDGEQFF.

This sequence joins TRBV10-3 and TRBJ2-7, with 7 bases fitting TRBD1. From germline, CDR1 is ENHRY and CDR2 SYGVKD. After removal of 6 bases from V and 5 bases from J, the junction contained 4 bases not matched to a gene. CDR3 length: 12 residues. The CDR3 region is CAIRGTGDEQYF. The CDR3 DNA is TGTGCCATCAGAGGCACAGGGGACGAGCAGTACTTC.

The chain recombines TRBV30 with TRBJ2-7, with D perhaps matching TRBD1 (6 bases). The germline V and J ends were trimmed by 4 bases and 9 bases, with 19 bases remaining between them. CDR3 size: 13 residues. Germline CDR1 is GTSNPN and CDR2 is SVGIG (reference sequence). This CDR3 reads CAWMETGVLGQYF. The CDR3 DNA follows: TGTGCCTGGATGGAGACAGGAGTTCTGGGGCAGTACTTC.

The gene calls are TRBV23-1 and TRBJ1-6, with unresolved D. TRBV23-1 is an open reading frame, and its role is uncertain. The CDR3 has 12 amino acids. V was cut by 2 bases and J by 7 bases, with 3 bases left in between. CDR3 sequence (DNA): TGCGCCAGCAGTCAAGGAAATTCACCCCTCCACTTT. This translates into CASSQGNSPLHF.

This chain uses TRBV30 with TRBJ2-4; D may match TRBD1 or TRBD2 (6 bases each). The V end lost 0 bases, the J end lost 6 bases, and 12 bases lay between the germline ends. The germline gives CDR1 GTSNPN, CDR2 SVGIG (reference sequence). This CDR3 region has 14 residues. Written as DNA, the CDR3 is TGTGCCTGGAGTGTAAAGGGGGGCGGAAACATTCAGTACTTC. Amino acids: CAWSVKGGGNIQYF.

The V gene is TRBV30, the J gene TRBJ1-5, with 7 bases that match TRBD1. Germline values: CDR1 GTSNPN, CDR2 SVGIG (reference sequence). The length of the CDR3 is 13 residues. V dropped 4 bases and J dropped 7; count of bases not matched to a gene: 7. CDR3 nucleotide sequence: TGTGCCTGGAATAACCAGGGGGGGCAGCCCCAGCATTTT. As protein: CAWNNQGGQPQHF.

This chain uses TRBV7-9 with TRBJ2-1; TRBD2 agrees at 11 bases. V gave up 2 bases and J gave up 5 bases; unmatched junction bases: 2. The CDR3 length is 15 residues. Germline V gene data show CDR1 as SEHNR and CDR2 as FQNEAQ (reference sequence). CDR3 DNA sequence: TGTGCCAGCAGCTTACTAGCGGGAGGACACAATGAGCAGTTCTTC. The encoded protein is CASSLLAGGHNEQFF.

The chain has TRBV29-1 and TRBJ1-2; D ambiguous. Trimming removed 5 bases at V and 7 bases at J, with 23 bases between. The CDR3 length is 15 residues. In germline, CDR1 is SQVTM, CDR2 ANQGSEA. CDR3 residues: CSVREVGRALSGYTF. CDR3 DNA: TGCAGCGTTAGGGAGGTGGGAAGAGCCTTGAGTGGCTACACCTTC.

In this sample, this clone turned up a few times. The genes are TRBV28 and TRBJ2-1; 8 bases fit TRBD2. This CDR3 has 14 residues. Germline V CDR1 and CDR2: MDHEN, SYDVKM. V trimming: 5 bases; J trimming: 6 bases; junction bases outside the gene matches: 6. CDR3 sequence reads: CASSGAGVFNEQFF. CDR3 nucleotide sequence: TGTGCCAGCAGTGGAGCGGGAGTGTTCAATGAGCAGTTCTTC.

The chain recombines TRBV30 with TRBJ2-7, with TRBD1 matching 7 bases. This CDR3 has 14 residues. Trimming removed 3 bases from V and 6 bases from J; junction bases left unmatched: 11. Germline lookup yields CDR1 GTSNPN and CDR2 SVGIG (reference sequence). CDR3 sequence: CAWSGSGTESEQYF. DNA of the CDR3: TGTGCCTGGAGCGGTTCCGGGACAGAAAGCGAGCAGTACTTC.

V is TRBV25-1 and J is TRBJ2-2; maybe TRBD2 (5 bases). V shed 0 bases and J shed 7 bases, with 9 bases lying between them. The CDR3 extends over 14 amino acids. The germline V gene encodes CDR1 MGHDK and CDR2 SYGVNS. CDR3 region: CASSEYKEVGELFF. CDR3 bases: TGTGCCAGCAGTGAATATAAGGAGGTCGGGGAGCTGTTTTTT.

V gene TRBV30 combines with J gene TRBJ2-1; no reliable D call. V gave up 5 bases and J gave up 0 bases, with 11 bases separating them. From germline, CDR1 is GTSNPN and CDR2 SVGIG (reference sequence). This CDR3 region has 14 residues. CDR3 coding DNA: TGTGCCTGGGGGATGGGCTACTCCTACAATGAGCAGTTCTTC. Residues: CAWGMGYSYNEQFF. The variable domain in full, completed from reference TRBV30 and TRBJ2-1, reads SQTIHQWPATLVQPVGSPLSLECTVEGTSNPNLYWYRQAAGRGLQLLFYSVGIGQISSEVPQNLSASRPQDRQFILSSKKLLLSDSGFYLCAWGMGYSYNEQFFGPGTRLTVL.

The rearrangement links TRBV30 to TRBJ1-1, with 7 positions matching TRBD1. This CDR3 is built from 15 residues. Germline-derived CDR1 and CDR2 are GTSNPN and SVGIG (reference sequence). V was clipped by 3 bases and J by 5 bases; unmatched bases: 12. The CDR3 DNA sequence: TGTGCCTGGAGGGGCCCCGACAGGGTAGGAACTGAAGCTTTCTTT. Translating gives CAWRGPDRVGTEAFF. Filled out from reference TRBV30 and TRBJ1-1, the complete variable domain reads SQTIHQWPATLVQPVGSPLSLECTVEGTSNPNLYWYRQAAGRGLQLLFYSVGIGQISSEVPQNLSASRPQDRQFILSSKKLLLSDSGFYLCAWRGPDRVGTEAFFGQGTRLTVV.

This clone was found a few times. The chain has TRBV6-5 and TRBJ1-2, with 7 bases that match TRBD1. The ends lost 6 bases at V and 8 bases at J; junction bases unmatched: 9. This CDR3 region has 13 residues. Germline-derived CDR1 and CDR2 are MNHEY and SVGAGI. CDR3 in amino acids: CASSYDRVSGYTF. CDR3 sequence (DNA): TGTGCCAGCAGCTACGACAGGGTGAGCGGCTACACCTTC.

The genes are TRBV29-1 and TRBJ2-3, with D possibly TRBD2 on 6 matching bases. The V gene's germline CDR1 is SQVTM and CDR2 ANQGSEA. V gave up 5 bases and J gave up 4 bases, with 16 bases separating them. The CDR3 totals 14 residues. The DNA of the CDR3 is TGCAGCGTTCGGGGGTTGTTGGGCGCAGATACGCAGTATTTT. This gives the protein CSVRGLLGADTQYF.

This clone was seen a few times. The chain carries TRBV15 and TRBJ2-1; 7 nucleotides line up with TRBD2. CDR1 and CDR2 from the germline V gene are LNHNV and YYDKDF (reference sequence). This CDR3 comprises 16 residues. The ends lost 3 bases at V and 4 bases at J; junction bases unmatched: 9. The CDR3 DNA is TGTGCCACCAGCAGGGTTCTAGCGGAAATATACAATGAGCAGTTCTTC. Translating it yields CATSRVLAEIYNEQFF.

This clone was seen only once. The chain links TRBV15 to TRBJ2-3; possible D gene TRBD2, 7 bases. Germline assignment: CDR1 LNHNV and CDR2 YYDKDF (reference sequence). Trimming left V 3 bases short and J 6 bases short, with 16 bases between. The CDR3 consists of 15 residues. The CDR3 region is CATSSRSGGFDTQYF. In DNA, the CDR3 is TGTGCCACCAGCAGCCGTTCGGGGGGCTTTGATACGCAGTATTTT.

This chain joins TRBV30 and TRBJ1-5; a possible D gene is TRBD1 (6 bases). Per the germline V gene, CDR1 is GTSNPN and CDR2 is SVGIG (reference sequence). This CDR3 spans 13 amino acids. V was clipped by 2 bases and J by 6 bases, with 11 bases between them. As DNA, the CDR3 is TGTGCCTGGAGTTCTCAGGGGAGTCAGCCCCAGCATTTT. Its translation is CAWSSQGSQPQHF.

This chain joins TRBV30 and TRBJ2-5; possible D gene TRBD1, 5 bases. The germline V gene encodes CDR1 GTSNPN and CDR2 SVGIG (reference sequence). The CDR3 is 13 amino acids. Between the trimmed V and J ends, which lost 0 bases and 5 bases, there was a span of 10 bases. The CDR3 nucleotides are TGTGCCTGGAGTGTAGGGGTCAGCGAGACCCAGTACTTC. It is translated as CAWSVGVSETQYF. The full variable domain, completed using reference TRBV30 and TRBJ2-5, is SQTIHQWPATLVQPVGSPLSLECTVEGTSNPNLYWYRQAAGRGLQLLFYSVGIGQISSEVPQNLSASRPQDRQFILSSKKLLLSDSGFYLCAWSVGVSETQYFGPGTRLLVL.

Notes on this clone: Other nucleotide sequences in the sample specify the same CDR3. V is TRBV29-1 and J is TRBJ1-2; D ambiguous. This CDR3 contains 11 residues. Trimming took off 4 bases at V and 8 bases at J, with 11 bases between the two ends. Germline loops: CDR1 SQVTM, CDR2 ANQGSEA. The CDR3 loop reads CSVAGTWGYTF. The CDR3 nucleotides read TGCAGCGTTGCTGGCACCTGGGGCTACACCTTC.